This T cell receptor beta chain was retrieved from a study of blood T cell repertoires in COVID-19. As handled by the study authors: Estimation of nucleated cell counts was performed using reference gene primer amplification. Sequencing was performed with immunoSEQ multiplex PCR; in TCRdb, only in-frame clones are kept and a portion is missing. D and trimming come from the DNA, and the V and J calls and clone size come from that table. The data hold 200,000 or so clones, with 80% to 90% observed a single time. CDR3 length equals 14 residues. Germline lookup yields CDR1 LGHDT and CDR2 YNNKEL (reference sequence). V gave up 4 bases and J gave up 1 base, with 7 bases separating them.

V and J are TRBV3-1 (or the pseudogene TRBV3-2) and TRBJ2-2, with a weak D call TRBD2 (5 bases). The TCR sequence derives from a man aged 55 to 70 with acute or convalescent COVID-19. Sequencing was performed on peripheral blood. CDR3: CASSRGLNTGELFF. The DNA of the CDR3 is TGTGCCAGCAGCCGAGGACTGAACACCGGGGAGCTGTTTTTT.